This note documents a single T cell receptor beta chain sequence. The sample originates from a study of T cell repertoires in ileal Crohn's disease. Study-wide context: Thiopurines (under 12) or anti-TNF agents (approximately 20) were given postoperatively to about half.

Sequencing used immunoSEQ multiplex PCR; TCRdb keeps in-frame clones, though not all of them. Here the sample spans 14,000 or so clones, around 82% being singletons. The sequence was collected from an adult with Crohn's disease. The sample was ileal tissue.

In DNA, the CDR3 is TGTGCCACCAGCAGAGGACAGGTCAGCTCCTACGAGCAGTACTTC. Translation: CATSRGQVSSYEQYF. J is TRBJ2-7 and V is TRBV15, with D perhaps matching TRBD1 (6 bases). V was cut by 1 base and J by 0 bases, with 10 bases left in between. The germline CDR1 and CDR2 sequences are LNHNV and YYDKDF (reference sequence). This CDR3 has 15 residues.